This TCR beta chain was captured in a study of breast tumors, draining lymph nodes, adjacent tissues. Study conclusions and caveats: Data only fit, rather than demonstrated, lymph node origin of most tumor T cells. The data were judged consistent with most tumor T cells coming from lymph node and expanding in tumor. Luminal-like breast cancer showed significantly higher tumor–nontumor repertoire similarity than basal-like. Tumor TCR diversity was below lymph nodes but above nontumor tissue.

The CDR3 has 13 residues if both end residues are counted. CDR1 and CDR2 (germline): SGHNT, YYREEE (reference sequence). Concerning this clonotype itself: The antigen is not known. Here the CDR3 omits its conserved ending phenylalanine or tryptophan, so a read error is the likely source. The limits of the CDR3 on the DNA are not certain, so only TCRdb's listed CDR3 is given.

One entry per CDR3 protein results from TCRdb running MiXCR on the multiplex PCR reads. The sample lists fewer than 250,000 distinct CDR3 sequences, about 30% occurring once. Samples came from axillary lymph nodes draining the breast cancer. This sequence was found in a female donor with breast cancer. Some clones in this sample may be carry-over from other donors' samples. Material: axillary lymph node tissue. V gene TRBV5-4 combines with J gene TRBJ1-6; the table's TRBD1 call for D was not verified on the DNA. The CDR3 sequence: CASSLDGLTATNY.